The 3 T cell receptor beta chains given below trace back to one sample, sequenced in a study of blood T cell repertoires in COVID-19. Profiled with immunoSEQ multiplex PCR; TCRdb holds only in-frame clones, not every one. The table includes fewer than 400,000 clones, 85% to 90% detected once. The sequencing input was PBMCs or T cells enriched from blood (not recorded which). The receptors come from a young man who had recovered from COVID-19.

The chain uses TRBV7-9 and TRBJ1-2, with D possibly matching TRBD1 (6 bases). With 4 bases removed from V and 0 bases from J, the gap between germline ends came to 15 bases. Germline lookup yields CDR1 SEHNR and CDR2 FQNEAQ (reference sequence). There are 16 residues in the CDR3. The CDR3 DNA is TGTGCCAGCAGCTCTCGGACAGTCCCAGCTAACTATGGCTACACCTTC. Its translation is CASSSRTVPANYGYTF.

This clone was found a few times. The chain has TRBV4-2 and TRBJ1-1; D unresolved. The length of the CDR3 is 13 residues. The V gene's germline CDR1 is LGHNA and CDR2 YNFKEQ. The germline V and J ends were trimmed by 0 bases and 4 bases, with 6 bases remaining between them. The chain's CDR3 is CASSQDGSTEAFF. The CDR3 DNA sequence: TGTGCCAGCAGCCAAGACGGGAGCACTGAAGCTTTCTTT.

The chain couples TRBV11-2 to TRBJ1-1; D is undetermined. With 3 bases removed from V and 4 bases from J, the gap between germline ends came to 6 bases. Germline-derived CDR1 and CDR2 are SGHAT and FQNNGV. This CDR3 is built from 12 residues. Written as DNA, the CDR3 is TGTGCCAGCAGCTTGAGGCTCACTGAAGCTTTCTTT. It yields the protein CASSLRLTEAFF.